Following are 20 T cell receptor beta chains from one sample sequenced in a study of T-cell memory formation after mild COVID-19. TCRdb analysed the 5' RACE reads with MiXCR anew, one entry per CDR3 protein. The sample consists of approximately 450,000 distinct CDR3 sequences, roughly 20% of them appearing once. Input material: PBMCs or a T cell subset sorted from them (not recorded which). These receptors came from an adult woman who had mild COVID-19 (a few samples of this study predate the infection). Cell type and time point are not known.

Here the CDR3 reads CASAGTSTDTQYF. In DNA, the CDR3 is TGTGCCAGCGCGGGGACTAGCACAGATACGCAGTATTTT. The chain employs TRBV7-9 and TRBJ2-3; TRBD2 is a possible D gene (6 bases). The CDR3 contains 13 residues. Germline CDR1 reads SEHNR; CDR2 reads FQNEAQ (reference sequence). V was trimmed by 8 bases and J by 0 bases, leaving 9 bases between them.

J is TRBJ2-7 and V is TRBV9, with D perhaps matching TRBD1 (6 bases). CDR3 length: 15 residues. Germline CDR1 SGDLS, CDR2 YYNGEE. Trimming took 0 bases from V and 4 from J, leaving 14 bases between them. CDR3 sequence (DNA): TGTGCCAGCAGCGTAGGAGGGGGACAAGCATACGAGCAGTACTTC. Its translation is CASSVGGGQAYEQYF.

The CDR3 reads CASSPRAGVTNEKLFF. CDR3 coding DNA: TGTGCCAGCTCACCCCGCGCGGGCGTAACTAATGAAAAACTGTTTTTT. V and J are TRBV18 and TRBJ1-4; D is unclear. CDR1 and CDR2 (germline): KGHSH, LQKENI. CDR3 length: 16 amino acids. The V end lost 3 bases, the J end lost 1 base, and 12 bases lay between the germline ends.

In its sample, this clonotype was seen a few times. The CDR3 DNA reads as TGTGCCAGCAGTTTAGGGGGAATCGGAGGAGAGACCCAGTACTTC. Protein sequence: CASSLGGIGGETQYF. The rearrangement links TRBV12-3 or TRBV12-4 to TRBJ2-5, with TRBD2 as a possible D gene (5 bases). V lost 1 base, J lost 4 bases, and 13 bases lay in between. The CDR3 is 15 amino acids.

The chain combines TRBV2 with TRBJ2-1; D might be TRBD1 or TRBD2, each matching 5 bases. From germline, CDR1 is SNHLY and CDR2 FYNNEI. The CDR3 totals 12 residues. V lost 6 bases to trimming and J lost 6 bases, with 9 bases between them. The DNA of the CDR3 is TGTGCCAGCAGCCGGGACGTCAATGAGCAGTTCTTC. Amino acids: CASSRDVNEQFF.

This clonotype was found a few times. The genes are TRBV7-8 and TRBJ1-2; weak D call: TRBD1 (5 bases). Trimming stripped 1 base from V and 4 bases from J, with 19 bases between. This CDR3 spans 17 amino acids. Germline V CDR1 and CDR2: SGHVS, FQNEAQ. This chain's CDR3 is CASSLGPADPGPYGYTF. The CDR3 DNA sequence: TGTGCCAGCAGCTTAGGGCCGGCAGATCCAGGGCCCTATGGCTACACCTTC.

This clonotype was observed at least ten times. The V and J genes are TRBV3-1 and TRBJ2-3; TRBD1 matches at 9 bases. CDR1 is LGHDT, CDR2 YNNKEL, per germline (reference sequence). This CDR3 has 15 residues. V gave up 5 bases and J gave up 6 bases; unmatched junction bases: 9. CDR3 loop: CASSIRDRAHDTQYF. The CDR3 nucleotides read TGTGCCAGCAGCATACGGGACAGGGCGCACGATACGCAGTATTTT.

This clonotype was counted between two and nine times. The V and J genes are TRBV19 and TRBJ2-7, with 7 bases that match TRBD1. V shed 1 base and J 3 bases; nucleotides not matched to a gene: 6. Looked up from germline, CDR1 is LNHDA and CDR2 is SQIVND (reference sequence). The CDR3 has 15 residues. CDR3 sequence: CASSIVGGHNYEQYF. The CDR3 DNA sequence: TGTGCCAGTAGTATAGTAGGGGGCCACAACTACGAGCAGTACTTC.

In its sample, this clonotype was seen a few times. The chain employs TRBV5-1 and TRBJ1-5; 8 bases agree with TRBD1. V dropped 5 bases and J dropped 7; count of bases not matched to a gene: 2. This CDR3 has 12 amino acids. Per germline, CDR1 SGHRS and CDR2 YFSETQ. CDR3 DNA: TGCGCCAGCAGGACAGGGGACCAGCCCCAGCATTTT. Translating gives CASRTGDQPQHF.

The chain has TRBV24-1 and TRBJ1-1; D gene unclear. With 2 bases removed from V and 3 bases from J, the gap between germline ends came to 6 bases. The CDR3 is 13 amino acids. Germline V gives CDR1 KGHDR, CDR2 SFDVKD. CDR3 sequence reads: CATSDYSYTEAFF. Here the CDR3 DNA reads TGTGCCACCAGTGATTACAGCTACACTGAAGCTTTCTTT.

CDR3 sequence (DNA): TGCAGCGTTGACCGGGGATACACAGATACGCAGTATTTT. Protein sequence: CSVDRGYTDTQYF. V usage is TRBV29-1 and J usage is TRBJ2-3; D is perhaps TRBD2 (5 bases). Per germline, CDR1 SQVTM and CDR2 ANQGSEA. The V gene lost 3 bases and the J gene lost 2 bases, with 9 bases spanning the gap. The CDR3 covers 13 residues.

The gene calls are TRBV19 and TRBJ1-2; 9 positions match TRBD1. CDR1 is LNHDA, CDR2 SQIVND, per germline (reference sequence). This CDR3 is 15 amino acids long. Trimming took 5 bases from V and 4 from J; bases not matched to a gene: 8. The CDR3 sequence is CASSLRQGVGYGYTF. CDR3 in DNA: TGTGCCAGTAGTTTAAGACAGGGGGTTGGCTATGGCTACACCTTC.

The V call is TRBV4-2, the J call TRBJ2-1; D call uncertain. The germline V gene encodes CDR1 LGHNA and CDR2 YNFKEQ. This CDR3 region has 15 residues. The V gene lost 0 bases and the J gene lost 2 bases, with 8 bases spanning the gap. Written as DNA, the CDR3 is TGTGCCAGCAGCCAAGAGACCGACCCCTACAATGAGCAGTTCTTC. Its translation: CASSQETDPYNEQFF.

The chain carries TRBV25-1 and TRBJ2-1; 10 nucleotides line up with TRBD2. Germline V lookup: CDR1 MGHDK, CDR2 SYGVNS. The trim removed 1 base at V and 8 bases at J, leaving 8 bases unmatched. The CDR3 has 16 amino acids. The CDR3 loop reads CASSEFPGAGGDEQFF. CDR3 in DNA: TGTGCCAGCAGTGAATTCCCGGGAGCGGGAGGGGATGAGCAGTTCTTC.

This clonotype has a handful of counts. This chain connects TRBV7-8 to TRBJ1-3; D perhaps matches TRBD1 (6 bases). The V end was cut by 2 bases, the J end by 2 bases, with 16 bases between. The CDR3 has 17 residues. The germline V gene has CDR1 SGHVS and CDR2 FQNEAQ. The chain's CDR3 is CASSLLRVDRPGNTIYF. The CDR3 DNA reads TGTGCCAGCAGCTTACTTCGCGTTGACAGGCCTGGAAACACCATATATTTT. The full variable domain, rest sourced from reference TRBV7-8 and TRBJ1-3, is GAGVSQSPRYKVAKRGQDVALRCDPISGHVSLFWYQQALGQGPEFLTYFQNEAQLDKSGLPSDRFFAERPEGSVSTLKIQRTQQEDSAVYLCASSLLRVDRPGNTIYFGEGSWLTVV.

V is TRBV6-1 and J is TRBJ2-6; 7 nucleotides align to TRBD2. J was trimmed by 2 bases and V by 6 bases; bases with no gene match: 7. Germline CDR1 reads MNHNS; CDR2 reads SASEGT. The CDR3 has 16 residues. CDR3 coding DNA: TGTGCCAGCAGCTCCCTGGCGGGGGCTGGGGCCAACGTCCTGACTTTC. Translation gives CASSSLAGAGANVLTF.

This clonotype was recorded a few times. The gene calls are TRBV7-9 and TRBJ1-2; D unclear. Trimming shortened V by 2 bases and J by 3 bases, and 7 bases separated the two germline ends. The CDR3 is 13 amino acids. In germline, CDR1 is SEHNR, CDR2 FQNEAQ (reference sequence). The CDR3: CASSLKADYGYTF. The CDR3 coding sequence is TGTGCCAGCAGCTTAAAGGCAGACTATGGCTACACCTTC.

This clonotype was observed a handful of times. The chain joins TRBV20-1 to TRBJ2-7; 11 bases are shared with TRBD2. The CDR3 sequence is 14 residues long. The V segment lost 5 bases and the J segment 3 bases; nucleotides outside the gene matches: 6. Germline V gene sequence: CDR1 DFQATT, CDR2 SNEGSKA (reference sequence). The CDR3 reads CSAYGTSGIYEQYF. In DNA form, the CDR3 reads TGCAGTGCTTACGGGACTAGCGGAATCTACGAGCAGTACTTC.

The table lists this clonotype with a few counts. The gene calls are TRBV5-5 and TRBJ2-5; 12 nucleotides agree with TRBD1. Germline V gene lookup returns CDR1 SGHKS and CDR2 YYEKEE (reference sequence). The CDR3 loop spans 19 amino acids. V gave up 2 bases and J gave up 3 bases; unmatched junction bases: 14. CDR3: CASSFGWDRGREGEETQYF. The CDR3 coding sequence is TGTGCCAGCAGCTTTGGGTGGGACAGGGGGCGAGAGGGAGAAGAGACCCAGTACTTC. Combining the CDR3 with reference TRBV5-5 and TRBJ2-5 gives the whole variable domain DAGVTQSPTHLIKTRGQQVTLRCSPISGHKSVSWYQQVLGQGPQFIFQYYEKEERGRGNFPDRFSARQFPNYSSELNVNALLLGDSALYLCASSFGWDRGREGEETQYFGPGTRLLVL.

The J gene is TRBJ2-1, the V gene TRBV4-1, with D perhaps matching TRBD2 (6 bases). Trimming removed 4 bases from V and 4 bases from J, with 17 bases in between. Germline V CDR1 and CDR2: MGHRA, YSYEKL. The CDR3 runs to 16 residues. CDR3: CASSPLGRRGYNEQFF. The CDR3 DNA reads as TGCGCCAGCAGCCCTCTTGGACGGAGGGGTTACAATGAGCAGTTCTTC.